The T cell receptor beta chain described here comes from a study of long-term antiretroviral therapy in people with HIV. Survey-level resolution applied to immunoSEQ assay v3.0. Sequencing was performed with immunoSEQ multiplex PCR; in TCRdb, only in-frame clones are kept and a portion is missing. The sample lists 25,000 to 35,000 clones; 90% to 95% were seen once. Notes on the study in general: ART preceded a rise in diversity that nonetheless stayed lower than in transplant donor controls.

A remark on this clone: Its specificity is not known.

The CDR3 consists of 16 residues. The germline V gene has CDR1 MNHEY and CDR2 SMNVEV (reference sequence). Trimming removed 5 bases from V and 8 bases from J; junction bases left unmatched: 8. This TCR was sampled from a man aged 50-59 years with HIV. The V gene is TRBV27, the J gene TRBJ2-1; TRBD2 aligns across 14 bases. The source was unsorted PBMCs, collected more than 7.1 years after starting antiretroviral therapy. CDR3 in DNA: TGTGCCAGCAGTGCTTGGACTAGCGGGGGGATAGATGAGCAGTTCTTC. It specifies CASSAWTSGGIDEQFF.